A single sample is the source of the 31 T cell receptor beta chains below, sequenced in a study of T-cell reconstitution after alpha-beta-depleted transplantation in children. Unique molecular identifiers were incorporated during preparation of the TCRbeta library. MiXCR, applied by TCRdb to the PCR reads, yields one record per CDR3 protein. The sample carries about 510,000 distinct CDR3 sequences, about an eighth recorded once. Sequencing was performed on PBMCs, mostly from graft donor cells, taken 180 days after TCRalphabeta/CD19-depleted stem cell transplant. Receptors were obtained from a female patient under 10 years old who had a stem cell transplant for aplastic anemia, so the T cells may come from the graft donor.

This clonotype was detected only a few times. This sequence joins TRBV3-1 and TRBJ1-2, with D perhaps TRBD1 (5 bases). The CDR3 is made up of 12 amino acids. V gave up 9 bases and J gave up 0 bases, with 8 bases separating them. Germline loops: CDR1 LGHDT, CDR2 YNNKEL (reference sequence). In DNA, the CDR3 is TGTGCCAGGGGACTGACTAACTATGGCTACACCTTC. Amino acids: CARGLTNYGYTF.

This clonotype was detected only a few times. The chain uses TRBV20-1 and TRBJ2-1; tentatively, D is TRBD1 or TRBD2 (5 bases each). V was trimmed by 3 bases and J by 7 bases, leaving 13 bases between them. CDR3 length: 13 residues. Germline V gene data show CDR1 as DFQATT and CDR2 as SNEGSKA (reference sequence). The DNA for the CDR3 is TGCAGTGCTAGGGGGGATACGAGGAATGAGCAGTTCTTC. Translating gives CSARGDTRNEQFF.

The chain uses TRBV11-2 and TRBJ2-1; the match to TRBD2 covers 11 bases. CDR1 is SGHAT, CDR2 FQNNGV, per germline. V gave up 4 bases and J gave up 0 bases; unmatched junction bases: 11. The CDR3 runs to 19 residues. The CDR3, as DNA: TGTGCCAGCAGCTACGGGACTAGCGGAATTCAGAGCTCCTACAATGAGCAGTTCTTC. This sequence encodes CASSYGTSGIQSSYNEQFF.

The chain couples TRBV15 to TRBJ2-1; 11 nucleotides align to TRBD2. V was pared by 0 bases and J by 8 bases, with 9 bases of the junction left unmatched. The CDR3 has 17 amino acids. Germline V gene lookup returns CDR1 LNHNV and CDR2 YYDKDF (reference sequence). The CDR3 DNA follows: TGTGCCACCAGCAGAGACGCCGTAGCGGGAGGGCGGGATGAGCAGTTCTTC. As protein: CATSRDAVAGGRDEQFF. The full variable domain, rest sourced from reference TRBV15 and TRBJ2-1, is DAMVIQNPRYQVTQFGKPVTLSCSQTLNHNVMYWYQQKSSQAPKLLFHYYDKDFNNEADTPDNFQSRRPNTSFCFLDIRSPGLGDTAMYLCATSRDAVAGGRDEQFFGPGTRLTVL.

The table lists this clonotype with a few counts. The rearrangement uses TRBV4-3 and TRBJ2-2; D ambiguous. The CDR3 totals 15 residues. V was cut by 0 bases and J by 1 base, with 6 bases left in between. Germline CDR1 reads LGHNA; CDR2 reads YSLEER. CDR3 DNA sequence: TGCGCCAGCAGCCAAGAACAGAAGAACACCGGGGAGCTGTTTTTT. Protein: CASSQEQKNTGELFF.

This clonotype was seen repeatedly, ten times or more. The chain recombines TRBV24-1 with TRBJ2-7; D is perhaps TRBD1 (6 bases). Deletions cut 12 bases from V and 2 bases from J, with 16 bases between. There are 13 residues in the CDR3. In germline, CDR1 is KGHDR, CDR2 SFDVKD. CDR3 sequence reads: CADVSRGTYEQYF. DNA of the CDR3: TGTGCCGATGTATCCAGGGGCACCTACGAGCAGTACTTC.

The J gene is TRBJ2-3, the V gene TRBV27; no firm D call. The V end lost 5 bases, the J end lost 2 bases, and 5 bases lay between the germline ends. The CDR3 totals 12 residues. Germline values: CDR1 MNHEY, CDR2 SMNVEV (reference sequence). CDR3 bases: TGTGCCAGCAGTCCGCACACAGATACGCAGTATTTT. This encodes CASSPHTDTQYF.

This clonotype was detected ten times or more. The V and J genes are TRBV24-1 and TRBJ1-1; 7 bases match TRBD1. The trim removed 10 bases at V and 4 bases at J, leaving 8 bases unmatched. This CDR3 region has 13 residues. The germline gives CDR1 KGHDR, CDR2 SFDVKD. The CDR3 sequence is CATRQGDATEAFF. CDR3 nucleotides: TGTGCCACTAGACAGGGAGACGCCACTGAAGCTTTCTTT.

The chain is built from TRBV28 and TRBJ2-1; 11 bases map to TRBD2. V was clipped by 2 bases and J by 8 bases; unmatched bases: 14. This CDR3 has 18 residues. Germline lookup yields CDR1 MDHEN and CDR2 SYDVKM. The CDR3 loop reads CASSLRLWTSGYSDEQFF. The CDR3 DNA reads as TGTGCCAGCAGTTTACGGTTGTGGACTAGCGGGTACTCGGATGAGCAGTTCTTC. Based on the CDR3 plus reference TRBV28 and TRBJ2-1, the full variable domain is DVKVTQSSRYLVKRTGEKVFLECVQDMDHENMFWYRQDPGLGLRLIYFSYDVKMKEKGDIPEGYSVSREKKERFSLILESASTNQTSMYLCASSLRLWTSGYSDEQFFGPGTRLTVL.

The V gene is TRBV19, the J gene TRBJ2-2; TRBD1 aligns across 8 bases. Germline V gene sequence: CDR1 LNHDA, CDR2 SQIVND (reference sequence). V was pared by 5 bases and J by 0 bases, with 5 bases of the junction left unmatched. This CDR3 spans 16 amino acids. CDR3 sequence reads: CASSPWDRSNTGELFF. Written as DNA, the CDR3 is TGTGCCAGTAGTCCCTGGGACAGGTCGAACACCGGGGAGCTGTTTTTT. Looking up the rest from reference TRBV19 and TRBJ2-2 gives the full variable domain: DGGITQSPKYLFRKEGQNVTLSCEQNLNHDAMYWYRQDPGQGLRLIYYSQIVNDFQKGDIAEGYSVSREKKESFPLTVTSAQKNPTAFYLCASSPWDRSNTGELFFGEGSRLTVL.

The CDR3 DNA follows: TGTGCCAGCAGAGGCAGGAGGGGGGCGAAGGGACCTGGGGCCAACGTCCTGACTTTC. This codes for CASRGRRGAKGPGANVLTF. The chain combines TRBV12-3 or TRBV12-4 with TRBJ2-6, with D perhaps given as TRBD1 or TRBD2 (6 bases each). The CDR3 is 19 residues long. V was clipped by 6 bases and J by 2 bases, with 23 bases between them.

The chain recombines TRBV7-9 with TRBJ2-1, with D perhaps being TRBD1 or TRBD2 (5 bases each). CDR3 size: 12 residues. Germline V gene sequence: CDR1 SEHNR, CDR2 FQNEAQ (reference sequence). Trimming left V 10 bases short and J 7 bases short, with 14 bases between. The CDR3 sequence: CATSPWGNEQFF. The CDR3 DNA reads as TGTGCCACCTCGCCGTGGGGGAATGAGCAGTTCTTC.

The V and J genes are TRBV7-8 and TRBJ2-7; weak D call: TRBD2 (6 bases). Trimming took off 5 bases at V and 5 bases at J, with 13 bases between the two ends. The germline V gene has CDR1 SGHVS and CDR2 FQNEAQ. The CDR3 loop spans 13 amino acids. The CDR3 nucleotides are TGTGCCAGCAGCCCCGGGAGACTCCACGAGCAGTACTTC. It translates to CASSPGRLHEQYF.

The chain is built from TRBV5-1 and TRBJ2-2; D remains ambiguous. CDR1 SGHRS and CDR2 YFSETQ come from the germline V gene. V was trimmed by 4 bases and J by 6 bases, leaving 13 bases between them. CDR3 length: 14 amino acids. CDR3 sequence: CASSNSPYAGELFF. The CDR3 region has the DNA TGCGCCAGCAGCAACTCCCCCTACGCCGGGGAGCTGTTTTTT. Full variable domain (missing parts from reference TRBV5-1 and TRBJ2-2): KAGVTQTPRYLIKTRGQQVTLSCSPISGHRSVSWYQQTPGQGLQFLFEYFSETQRNKGNFPGRFSGRQFSNSRSEMNVSTLELGDSALYLCASSNSPYAGELFFGEGSRLTVL.

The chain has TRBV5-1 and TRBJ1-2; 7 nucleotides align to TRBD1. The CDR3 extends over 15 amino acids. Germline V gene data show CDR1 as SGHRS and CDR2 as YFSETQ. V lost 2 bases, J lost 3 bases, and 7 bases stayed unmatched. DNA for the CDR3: TGCGCCAGCAGCTTAAGCACAGGGGCTGACTATGGCTACACCTTC. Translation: CASSLSTGADYGYTF.

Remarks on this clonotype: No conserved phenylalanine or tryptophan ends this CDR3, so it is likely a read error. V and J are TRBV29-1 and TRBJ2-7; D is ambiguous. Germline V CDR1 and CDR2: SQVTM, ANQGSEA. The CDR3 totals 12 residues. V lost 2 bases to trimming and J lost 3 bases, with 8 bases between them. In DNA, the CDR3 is TGCAGCGTTGAAACGTCGGTCTACGAGCAGTACTCC. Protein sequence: CSVETSVYEQYS.

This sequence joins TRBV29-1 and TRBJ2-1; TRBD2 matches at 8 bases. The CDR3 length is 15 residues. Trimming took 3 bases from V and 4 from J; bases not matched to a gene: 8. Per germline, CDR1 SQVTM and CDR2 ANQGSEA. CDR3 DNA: TGCAGCGTTGAGGGGGAGGCTAGCGGGTACAATGAGCAGTTCTTC. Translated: CSVEGEASGYNEQFF.

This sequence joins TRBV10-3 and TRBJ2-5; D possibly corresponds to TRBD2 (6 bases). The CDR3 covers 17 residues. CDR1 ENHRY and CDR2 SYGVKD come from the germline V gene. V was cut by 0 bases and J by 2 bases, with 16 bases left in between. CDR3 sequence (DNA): TGTGCCATCAGTGAGTCGTGGGGCGGGGAAGATCAAGAGACCCAGTACTTC. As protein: CAISESWGGEDQETQYF.

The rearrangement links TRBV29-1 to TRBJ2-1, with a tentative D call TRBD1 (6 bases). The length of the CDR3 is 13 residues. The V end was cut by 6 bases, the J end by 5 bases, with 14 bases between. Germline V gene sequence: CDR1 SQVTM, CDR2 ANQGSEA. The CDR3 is CSVRRTADNEQFF. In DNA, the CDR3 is TGCAGCGTCCGGAGGACAGCAGACAATGAGCAGTTCTTC.

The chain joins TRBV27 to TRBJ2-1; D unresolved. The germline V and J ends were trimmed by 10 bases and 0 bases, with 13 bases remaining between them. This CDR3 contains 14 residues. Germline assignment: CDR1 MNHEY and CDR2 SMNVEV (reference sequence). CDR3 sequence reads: CATRPGRSYNEQFF. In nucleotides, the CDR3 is TGTGCCACCCGACCGGGCCGCTCCTACAATGAGCAGTTCTTC.

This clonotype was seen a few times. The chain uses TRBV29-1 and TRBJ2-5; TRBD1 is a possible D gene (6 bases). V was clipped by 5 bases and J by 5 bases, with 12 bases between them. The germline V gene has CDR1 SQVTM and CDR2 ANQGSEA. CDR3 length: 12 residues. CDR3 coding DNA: TGCAGCGTTACCGGGACACCCGAGACCCAGTACTTC. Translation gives CSVTGTPETQYF.

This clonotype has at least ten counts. CDR3 DNA: TGCGCCAGCAGCTTGGAGGTTGCGGGGTTGGATGAGCAGTTCTTC. Translation gives CASSLEVAGLDEQFF. The chain recombines TRBV5-1 with TRBJ2-1; tentative D call: TRBD2 (6 bases). This CDR3 is built from 15 residues. CDR1 is SGHRS and CDR2 is YFSETQ in the germline V gene. Trimming shortened V by 0 bases and J by 8 bases, and 15 bases separated the two germline ends.

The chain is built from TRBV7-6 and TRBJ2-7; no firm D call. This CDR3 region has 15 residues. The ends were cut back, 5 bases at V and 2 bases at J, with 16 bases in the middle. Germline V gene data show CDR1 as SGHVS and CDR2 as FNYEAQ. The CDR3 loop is CASSPQLLEAYEQYF. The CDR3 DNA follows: TGTGCCAGCAGCCCCCAGTTATTGGAAGCCTACGAGCAGTACTTC.

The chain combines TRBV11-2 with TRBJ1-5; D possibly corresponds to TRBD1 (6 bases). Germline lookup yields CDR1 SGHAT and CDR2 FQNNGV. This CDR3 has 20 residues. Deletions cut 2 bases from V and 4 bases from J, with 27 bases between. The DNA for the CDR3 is TGTGCCAGCAGCTTATTGGGGGGGGCGTATTCCCTAACCCGAAATCAGCCCCAGCATTTT. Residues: CASSLLGGAYSLTRNQPQHF.

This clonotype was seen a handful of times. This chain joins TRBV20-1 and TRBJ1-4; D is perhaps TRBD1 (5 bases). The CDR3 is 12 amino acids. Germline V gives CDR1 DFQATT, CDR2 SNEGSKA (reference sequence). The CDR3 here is CSPGGTNEKLFF. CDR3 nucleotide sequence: TGCAGCCCGGGGGGAACAAATGAAAAACTGTTTTTT.

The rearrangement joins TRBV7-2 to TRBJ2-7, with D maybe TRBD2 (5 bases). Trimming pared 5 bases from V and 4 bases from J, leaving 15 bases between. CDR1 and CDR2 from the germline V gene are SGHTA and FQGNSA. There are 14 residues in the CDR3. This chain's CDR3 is CASSHRGSRYEQYV. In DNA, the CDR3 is TGTGCCAGCAGCCACAGAGGGTCGAGATACGAGCAGTACGTC.

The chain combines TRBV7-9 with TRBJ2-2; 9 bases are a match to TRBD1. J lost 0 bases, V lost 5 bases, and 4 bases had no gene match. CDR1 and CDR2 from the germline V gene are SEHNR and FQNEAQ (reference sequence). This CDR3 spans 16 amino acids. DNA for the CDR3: TGTGCCAGCAGCCCGCGGGACAGGGCGAACACCGGGGAGCTGTTTTTT. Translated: CASSPRDRANTGELFF.

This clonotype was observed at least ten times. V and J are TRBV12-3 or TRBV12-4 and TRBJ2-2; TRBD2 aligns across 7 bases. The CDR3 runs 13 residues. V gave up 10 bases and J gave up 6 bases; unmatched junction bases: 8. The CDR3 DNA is TGTGCCATTTCCCTAGCGGATCCCGGGGAGCTGTTTTTT. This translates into CAISLADPGELFF.

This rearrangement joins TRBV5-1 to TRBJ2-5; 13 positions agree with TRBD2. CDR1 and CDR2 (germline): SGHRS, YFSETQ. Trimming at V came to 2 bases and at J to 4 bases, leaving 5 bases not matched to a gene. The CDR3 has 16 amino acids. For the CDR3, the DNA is TGCGCCAGCAGCTTATCCGGGACTAGCGGGGTAGAGACCCAGTACTTC. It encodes CASSLSGTSGVETQYF.

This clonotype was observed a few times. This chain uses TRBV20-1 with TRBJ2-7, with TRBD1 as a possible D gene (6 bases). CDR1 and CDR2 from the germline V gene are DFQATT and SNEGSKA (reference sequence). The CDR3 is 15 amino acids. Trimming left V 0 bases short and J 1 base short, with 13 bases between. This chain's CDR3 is CSARDLGQGSYEQYF. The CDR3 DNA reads TGCAGTGCTAGAGATCTGGGGCAGGGGTCCTACGAGCAGTACTTC.

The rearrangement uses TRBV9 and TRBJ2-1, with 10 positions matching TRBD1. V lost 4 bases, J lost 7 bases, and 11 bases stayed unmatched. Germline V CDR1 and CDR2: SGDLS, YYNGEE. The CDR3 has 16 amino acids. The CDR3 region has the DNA TGTGCCAGCAGCCCCCGGACCCGACAGGGGGCAAATGAGCAGTTCTTC. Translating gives CASSPRTRQGANEQFF.